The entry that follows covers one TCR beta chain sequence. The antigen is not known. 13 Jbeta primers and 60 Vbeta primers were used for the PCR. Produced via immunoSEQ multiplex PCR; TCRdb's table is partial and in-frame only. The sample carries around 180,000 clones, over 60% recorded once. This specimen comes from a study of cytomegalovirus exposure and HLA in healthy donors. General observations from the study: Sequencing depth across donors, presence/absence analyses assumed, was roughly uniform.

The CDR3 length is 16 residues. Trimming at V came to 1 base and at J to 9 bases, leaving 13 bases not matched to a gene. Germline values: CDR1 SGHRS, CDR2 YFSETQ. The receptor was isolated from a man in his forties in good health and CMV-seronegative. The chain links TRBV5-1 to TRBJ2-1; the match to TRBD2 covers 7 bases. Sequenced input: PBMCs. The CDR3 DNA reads TGCGCCAGCAGCTTGAAGTCTAGCGGCTCCGGGGGTGAGCAGTTCTTC. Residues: CASSLKSSGSGGEQFF.